Listed below are T cell receptor beta chains from one sample, sequenced in a study of cytomegalovirus exposure and HLA in healthy donors. Measured with immunoSEQ multiplex PCR; TCRdb has only the in-frame clones, and not every one. Its clone listing holds 160,000 or so clones. Sequenced input: PBMCs. All receptors come from a man aged 30 to 45 in good health and CMV-seronegative. The CDR3 runs from the conserved cysteine through the conserved F or W.

j_call,v_call,cdr3_aa
TRBJ1-5,TRBV7-9,CASSLWGGDNQPQHF
TRBJ1-2,TRBV29-1,CSVEDYAGKDYGYTF
TRBJ2-6,TRBV2,CASGKGAAGANVLTF
TRBJ2-5,TRBV5-1,CASRLAGGPETQYF
TRBJ2-7,TRBV6-6,CASSYSRQITSYEQYF
TRBJ1-2,TRBV14,CASSQSANYGYTF
TRBJ2-6,TRBV19,CASSIGLAGVSGANVLTF
TRBJ2-2,TRBV6-5,CASSPGTGNTGELFF
TRBJ2-3,TRBV4-2,CASSQDMGSGADTQYF
TRBJ2-4,TRBV28,CASSVTGENIQYF
TRBJ1-5,TRBV6-5,CASSYGGNQPQHF
TRBJ2-3,TRBV10-2,CASSVAGVDTQYF
TRBJ1-4,TRBV5-1,CASSLDRDPSTNEKLFF
TRBJ1-1,TRBV5-1,CASSPRARTGGPNTEAFF
TRBJ2-3,TRBV9,CASSVGRADRTDTQYF
TRBJ1-2,TRBV7-3,CASSKSGETNYGYTF
TRBJ2-7,TRBV5-5,CASYRGTSYEQYF
-,TRBV28,CASSSLENYEQYF
TRBJ1-1,TRBV11-2,CASSLEFGQRTTEAFF
TRBJ2-3,TRBV4-3,CASSQEPWGQLTDTQYF
TRBJ1-1,TRBV7-3,CASSLRAGGTEAFF
TRBJ1-5,TRBV6-5,CASSYTSMEPQHF
TRBJ2-5,TRBV7-2,CASSWTSGRGETQYF
TRBJ2-6,TRBV4-3,CASSLAGAGANVLTF
TRBJ2-3,TRBV19,CASLPAGERADTQYF
TRBJ1-1,TRBV6-1,CASRMTVNTEAFF
TRBJ1-3,TRBV9,CASSVGSTGNTIYF
TRBJ2-5,TRBV27,CASSLGLAGEETQYF
TRBJ1-1,TRBV6-6,CASRNGGATNTEAFF
TRBJ2-1,TRBV5-3,CARSSGHNEQFF
TRBJ2-3,TRBV19,CASSTASGSVTQYF
TRBJ2-3,TRBV30,CAWYIGGASGIRPTQYF
TRBJ2-1,TRBV5-6,CASRGLVDLSSYNEQFF
TRBJ2-3,TRBV11-2,CASSFIEDTQYF
TRBJ1-3,TRBV7-9,CASSSRRTGLDTIYF
TRBJ2-7,TRBV29-1,CSVRQGISEQYF
TRBJ2-5,TRBV6-5,CASSLEREETQYF
TRBJ2-7,TRBV27,CASTKGASGSYEQYF
TRBJ1-1,TRBV7-6,CASSPRQGMNTEAFF
TRBJ1-1,TRBV7-9,CASSSGVYTEAFF
TRBJ2-5,TRBV19,CASSRTTQETQYF
TRBJ1-5,TRBV4-1,CASSQDGSGDQPQHF
TRBJ2-7,TRBV6-5,CASSYSLGESSYEQYF
TRBJ2-4,TRBV4-1,CASRFEGASIQYF
TRBJ2-7,TRBV6-1,CASSEAGGEYEQYF
TRBJ1-4,TRBV4-2,CASSQTRGSTNEKLFF
TRBJ2-1,TRBV19,CASSIGLAVGNEQFF
TRBJ1-5,TRBV27,CASSPAGSNQPQHF
TRBJ2-7,TRBV28,CATRGTYEQYF
TRBJ1-1,TRBV6-5,CASSYDRRNTEAFF
TRBJ2-3,TRBV11-3,CASSSGLAGRTDTQYF